The present entry profiles one T cell receptor (beta chain) with its context. The sample is drawn from a study of T cell changes during pregnancy in multiple sclerosis. CDR3 length: 15 residues. Trimming removed 0 bases from V and 1 base from J; junction bases left unmatched: 1. Germline V gives CDR1 SGHRS, CDR2 YFSETQ. Sequencing was performed with immunoSEQ multiplex PCR; in TCRdb, only in-frame clones are kept and a portion is missing. Seen here are some 80,000 clones, roughly 90% observed once, and the top ten hold approximately 0.88%. Sequencing was performed on peripheral blood, taken in the first trimester of pregnancy. The chain recombines TRBV5-1 with TRBJ1-1, with 9 nucleotides matching TRBD1. The origin of this receptor is a female donor in good health, enrolled as a control in a pregnancy study. CDR3 DNA: TGCGCCAGCAGCTTGGTGGGACAGGGGAACACTGAAGCTTTCTTT. Protein product: CASSLVGQGNTEAFF.